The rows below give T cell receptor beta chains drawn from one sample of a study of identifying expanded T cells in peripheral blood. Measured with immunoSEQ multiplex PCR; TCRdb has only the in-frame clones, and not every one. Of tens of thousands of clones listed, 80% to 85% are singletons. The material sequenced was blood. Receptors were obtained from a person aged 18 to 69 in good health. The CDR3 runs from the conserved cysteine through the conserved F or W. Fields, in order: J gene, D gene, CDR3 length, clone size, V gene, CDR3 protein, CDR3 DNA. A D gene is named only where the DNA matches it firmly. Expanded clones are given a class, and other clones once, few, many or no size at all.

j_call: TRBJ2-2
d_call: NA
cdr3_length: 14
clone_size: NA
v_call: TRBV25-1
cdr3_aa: CASRKGGDTGELFF
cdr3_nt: TGTGCCAGCCGAAAGGGAGGAGACACCGGGGAGCTGTTTTTT

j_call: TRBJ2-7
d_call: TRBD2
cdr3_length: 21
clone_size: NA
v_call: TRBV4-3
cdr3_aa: CASSQAQSGLAGVGPLYEQYF
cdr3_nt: TGCGCCAGCAGCCAGGCCCAATCGGGACTAGCGGGAGTAGGCCCGCTCTACGAGCAGTACTTC

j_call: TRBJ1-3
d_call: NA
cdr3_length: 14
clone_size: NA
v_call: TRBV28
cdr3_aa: CASSPPGTGNTIYF
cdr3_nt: TGTGCCAGCTCCCCCCCAGGGACTGGAAACACCATATATTTT

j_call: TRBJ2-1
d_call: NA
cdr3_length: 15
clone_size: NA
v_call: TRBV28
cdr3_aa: CASSLGGTAHNEQFF
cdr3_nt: TGTGCCAGCAGTTTGGGCGGGACTGCCCACAATGAGCAGTTCTTC

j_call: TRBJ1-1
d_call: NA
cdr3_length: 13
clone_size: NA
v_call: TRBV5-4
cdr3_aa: CASHTEPHTEAFF
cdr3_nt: TGTGCCAGCCATACGGAGCCTCACACTGAAGCTTTCTTT

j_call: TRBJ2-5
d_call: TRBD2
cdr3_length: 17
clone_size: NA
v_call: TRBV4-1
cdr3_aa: CASSQESTSGGQETQYF
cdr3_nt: TGCGCCAGCAGCCAAGAGAGTACTAGCGGGGGGCAAGAGACCCAGTACTTC

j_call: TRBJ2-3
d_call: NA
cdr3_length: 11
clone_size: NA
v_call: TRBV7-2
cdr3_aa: CASSYTDTQYF
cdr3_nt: TGTGCCAGCAGCTACACAGATACGCAGTATTTT

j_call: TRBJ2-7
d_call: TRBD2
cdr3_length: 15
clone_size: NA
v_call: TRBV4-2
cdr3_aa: CASSPGLAGGIEQYF
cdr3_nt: TGTGCCAGCAGCCCCGGACTAGCGGGAGGGATCGAGCAGTACTTC

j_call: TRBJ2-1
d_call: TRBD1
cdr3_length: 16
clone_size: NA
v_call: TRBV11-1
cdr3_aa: CASSLTGQNPYNEQFF
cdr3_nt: TGTGCCAGCAGCTTAACGGGACAGAATCCTTACAATGAGCAGTTCTTC

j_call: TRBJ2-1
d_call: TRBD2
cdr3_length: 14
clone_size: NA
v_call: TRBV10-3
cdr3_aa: CAISELAGDNEQFF
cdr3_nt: TGTGCCATCAGTGAGCTAGCGGGAGACAATGAGCAGTTCTTC

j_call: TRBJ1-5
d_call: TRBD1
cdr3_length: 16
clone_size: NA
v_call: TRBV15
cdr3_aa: CATSRDIGQADQPQHF
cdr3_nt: TGTGCCACCAGCAGAGATATCGGACAGGCCGATCAGCCCCAGCATTTT

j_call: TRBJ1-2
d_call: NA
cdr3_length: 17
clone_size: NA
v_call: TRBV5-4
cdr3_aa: CAANYGAGKGSEDGYTF
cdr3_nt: TGTGCCGCGAACTACGGGGCAGGGAAGGGAAGTGAAGATGGCTACACCTTC

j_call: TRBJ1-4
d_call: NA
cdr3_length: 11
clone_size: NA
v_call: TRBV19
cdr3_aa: CASSNDEKLFF
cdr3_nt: TGTGCCAGTAGTAATGATGAAAAACTGTTTTTT

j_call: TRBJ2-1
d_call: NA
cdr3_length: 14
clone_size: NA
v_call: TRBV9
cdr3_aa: CASSVGSEQREQFF
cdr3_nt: TGTGCCAGCAGCGTAGGGTCCGAACAGCGGGAGCAGTTCTTC

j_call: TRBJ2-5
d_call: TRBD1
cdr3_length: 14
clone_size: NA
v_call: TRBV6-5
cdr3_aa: CASSSTGWGETQYF
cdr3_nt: TGTGCCAGCAGTTCGACAGGGTGGGGAGAGACCCAGTACTTC

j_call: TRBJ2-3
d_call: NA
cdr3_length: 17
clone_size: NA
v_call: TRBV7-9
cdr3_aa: CASSLDSVGPATDTQYF
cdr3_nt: TGTGCCAGCAGCTTAGATTCCGTGGGCCCAGCCACAGATACGCAGTATTTT

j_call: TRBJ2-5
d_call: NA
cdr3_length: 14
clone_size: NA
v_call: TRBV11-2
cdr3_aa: CASSLGRTQETQYF
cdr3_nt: TGTGCCAGCAGCTTAGGTCGGACACAAGAGACCCAGTACTTC

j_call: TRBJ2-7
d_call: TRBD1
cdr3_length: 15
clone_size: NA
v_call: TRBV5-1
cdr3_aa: CASSTGQGNSYEQYF
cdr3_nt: TGCGCCAGCTCTACGGGACAGGGGAACTCCTACGAGCAGTACTTC

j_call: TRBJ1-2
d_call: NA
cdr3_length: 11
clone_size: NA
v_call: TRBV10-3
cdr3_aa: CAITSNYGYTF
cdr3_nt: TGTGCCATCACCAGTAACTATGGCTACACCTTC

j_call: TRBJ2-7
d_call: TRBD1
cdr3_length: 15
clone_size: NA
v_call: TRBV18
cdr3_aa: CASSFGTGGNYEQYF
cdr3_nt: TGTGCCAGCTCATTCGGGACAGGGGGGAACTACGAGCAGTACTTC

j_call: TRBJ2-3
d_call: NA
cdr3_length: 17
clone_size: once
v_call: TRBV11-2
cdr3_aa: CASSLGESGPSADTQYF
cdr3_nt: TGTGCCAGCAGCTTAGGCGAGAGCGGTCCAAGCGCAGATACGCAGTATTTT

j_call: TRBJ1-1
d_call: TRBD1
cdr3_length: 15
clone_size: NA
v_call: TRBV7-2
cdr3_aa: CASSLGDRRNTEAFF
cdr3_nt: TGTGCCAGCAGCTTAGGGGACAGGAGGAACACTGAAGCTTTCTTT

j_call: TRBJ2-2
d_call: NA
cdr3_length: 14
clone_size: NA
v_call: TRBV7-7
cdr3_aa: CASSLQENTGELFF
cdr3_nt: TGTGCTAGCAGCTTACAGGAGAACACCGGGGAGCTGTTTTTT

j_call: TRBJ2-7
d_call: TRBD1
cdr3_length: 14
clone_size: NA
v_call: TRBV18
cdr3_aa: CASCAGTGGYEQYF
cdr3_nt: TGTGCCAGCTGTGCCGGGACAGGGGGCTACGAGCAGTACTTC

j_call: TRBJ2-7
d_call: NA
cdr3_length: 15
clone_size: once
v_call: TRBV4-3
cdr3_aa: CASSQDITYSYEQYF
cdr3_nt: TGCGCCAGCAGCCAAGATATAACCTACTCCTACGAGCAGTACTTC

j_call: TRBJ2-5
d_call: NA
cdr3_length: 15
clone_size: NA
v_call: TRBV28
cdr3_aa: CASVGVSGKGETQYF
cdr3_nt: TGTGCCAGCGTGGGGGTGTCCGGGAAAGGGGAGACCCAGTACTTC

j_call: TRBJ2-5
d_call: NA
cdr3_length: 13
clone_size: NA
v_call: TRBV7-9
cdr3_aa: CASSLQGRETQYF
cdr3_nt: TGTGCCAGCAGCCTACAGGGGAGGGAGACCCAGTACTTC

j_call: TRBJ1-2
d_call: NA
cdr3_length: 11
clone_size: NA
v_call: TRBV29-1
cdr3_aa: CSARGNEGYTF
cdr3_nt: TGCAGCGCCCGAGGCAATGAAGGCTACACCTTC

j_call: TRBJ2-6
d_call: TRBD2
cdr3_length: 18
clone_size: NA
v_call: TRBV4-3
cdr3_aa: CASSQGLAGCSGANVLTF
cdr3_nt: TGCGCCAGCAGCCAAGGGCTAGCGGGCTGCTCTGGGGCCAACGTCCTGACTTTC

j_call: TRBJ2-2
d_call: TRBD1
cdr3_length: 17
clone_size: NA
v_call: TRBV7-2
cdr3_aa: CASSPQGQLVGTGELFF
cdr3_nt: TGTGCCAGCAGCCCGCAGGGACAGTTAGTTGGCACCGGGGAGCTGTTTTTT

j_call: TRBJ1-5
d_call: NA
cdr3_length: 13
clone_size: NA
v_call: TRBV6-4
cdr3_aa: CASSVDSNQPQHF
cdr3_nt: TGTGCCAGCAGTGTTGACAGCAATCAGCCCCAGCATTTT

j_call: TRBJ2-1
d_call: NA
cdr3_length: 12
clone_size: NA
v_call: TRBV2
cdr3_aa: CASSEMYNEQFF
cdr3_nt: TGTGCCAGCAGTGAAATGTACAATGAGCAGTTCTTC

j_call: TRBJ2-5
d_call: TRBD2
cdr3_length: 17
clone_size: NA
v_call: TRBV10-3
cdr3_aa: CAISNPYLSGRVETQYF
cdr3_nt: TGTGCCATCAGCAACCCATACCTTAGCGGGAGGGTAGAGACCCAGTACTTC

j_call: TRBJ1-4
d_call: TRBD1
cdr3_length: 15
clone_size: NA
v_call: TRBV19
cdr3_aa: CASSPRTGPNEKLFF
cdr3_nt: TGTGCCAGTAGTCCAAGGACAGGACCTAATGAAAAACTGTTTTTT

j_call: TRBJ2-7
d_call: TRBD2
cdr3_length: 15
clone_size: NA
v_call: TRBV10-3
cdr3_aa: CAIRDLAGGGHEQYF
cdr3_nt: TGTGCCATCAGAGATCTAGCGGGAGGGGGCCACGAGCAGTACTTC

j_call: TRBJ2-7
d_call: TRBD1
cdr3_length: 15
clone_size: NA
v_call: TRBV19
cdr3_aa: CASSIDRGRSYEQYF
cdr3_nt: TGTGCCAGTAGTATCGACAGGGGGCGATCCTACGAGCAGTACTTC

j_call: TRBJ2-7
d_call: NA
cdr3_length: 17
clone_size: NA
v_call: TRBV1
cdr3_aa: CTSSHRTSGELSYEQYF
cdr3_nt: TGCACCAGCAGCCATCGGACTAGCGGGGAGTTATCCTACGAGCAGTACTTC

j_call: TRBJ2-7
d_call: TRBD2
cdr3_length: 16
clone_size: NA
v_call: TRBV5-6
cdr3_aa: CASSVGLATSSYEQYF
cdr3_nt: TGTGCCAGCAGCGTGGGACTAGCGACGAGCTCCTACGAGCAGTACTTC

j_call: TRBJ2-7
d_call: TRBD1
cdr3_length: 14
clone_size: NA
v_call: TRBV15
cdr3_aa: CATSSGQGSYEQYF
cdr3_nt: TGTGCCACCAGCAGTGGACAGGGGTCCTACGAGCAGTACTTC

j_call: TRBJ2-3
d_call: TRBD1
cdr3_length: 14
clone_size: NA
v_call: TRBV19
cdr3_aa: CASSIATGADTQYF
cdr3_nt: TGTGCCAGTAGTATAGCCACAGGGGCAGATACGCAGTATTTT

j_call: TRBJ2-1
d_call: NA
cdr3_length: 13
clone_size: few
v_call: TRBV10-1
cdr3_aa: CARSQPPRNEQFF
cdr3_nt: TGCGCTAGATCACAGCCGCCCCGCAATGAGCAGTTCTTC

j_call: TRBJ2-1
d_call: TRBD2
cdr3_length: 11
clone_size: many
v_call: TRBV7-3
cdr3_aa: CASSPIAGQFF
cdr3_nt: TGTGCCAGCAGCCCTATAGCGGGACAGTTCTTC

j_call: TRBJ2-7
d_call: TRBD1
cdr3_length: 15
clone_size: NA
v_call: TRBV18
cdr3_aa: CASFTNTGDRDEQYF
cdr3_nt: TGTGCCAGCTTCACCAATACAGGGGACCGAGACGAGCAGTACTTC

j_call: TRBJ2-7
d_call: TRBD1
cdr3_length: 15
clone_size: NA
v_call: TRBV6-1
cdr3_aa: CASSEVWTGGSEQYF
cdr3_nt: TGTGCCAGCAGTGAAGTTTGGACAGGAGGATCCGAGCAGTACTTC

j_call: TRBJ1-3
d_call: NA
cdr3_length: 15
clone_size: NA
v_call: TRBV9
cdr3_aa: CASSVGGISGNTIYF
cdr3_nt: TGTGCCAGCAGCGTGGGTGGGATCTCTGGAAACACCATATATTTT

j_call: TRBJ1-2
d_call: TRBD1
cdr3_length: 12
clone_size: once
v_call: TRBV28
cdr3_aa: CASTTGVNGYTF
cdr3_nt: TGTGCCAGCACCACAGGGGTCAATGGCTACACCTTC

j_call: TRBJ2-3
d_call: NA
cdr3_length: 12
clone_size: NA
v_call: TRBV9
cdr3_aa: CASSVGGDTQYF
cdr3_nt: TGTGCCAGCAGCGTAGGGGGAGATACGCAGTATTTT

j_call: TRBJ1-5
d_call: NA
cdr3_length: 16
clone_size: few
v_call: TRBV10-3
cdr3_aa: CAISESLGDRNQPQHF
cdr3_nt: TGTGCCATCAGTGAGTCTCTGGGGGATAGGAATCAGCCCCAGCATTTT

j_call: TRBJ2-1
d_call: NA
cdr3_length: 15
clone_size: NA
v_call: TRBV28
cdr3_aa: CASSLGAGSLDEQFF
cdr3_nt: TGTGCCAGCAGTTTAGGGGCAGGGTCCCTGGATGAGCAGTTCTTC

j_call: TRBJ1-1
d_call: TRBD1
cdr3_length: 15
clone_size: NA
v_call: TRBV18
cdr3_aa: CASSPPDRVGTEAFF
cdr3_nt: TGTGCCAGCTCACCTCCCGACAGGGTGGGCACTGAAGCTTTCTTT

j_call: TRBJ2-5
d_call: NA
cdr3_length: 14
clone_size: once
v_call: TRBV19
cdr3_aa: CASSIGGDRETQYF
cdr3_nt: TGTGCCAGTAGTATAGGGGGGGACCGAGAGACCCAGTACTTC

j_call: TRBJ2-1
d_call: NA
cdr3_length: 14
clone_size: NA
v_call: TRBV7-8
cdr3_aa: CASSLEGDRNEQFF
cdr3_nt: TGTGCCAGCAGCTTAGAAGGAGACCGGAATGAGCAGTTCTTC

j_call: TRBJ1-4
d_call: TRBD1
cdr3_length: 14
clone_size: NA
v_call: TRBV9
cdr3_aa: CASSSDRKPEKLFF
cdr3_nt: TGTGCCAGCAGCTCGGACAGGAAACCTGAAAAACTGTTTTTT

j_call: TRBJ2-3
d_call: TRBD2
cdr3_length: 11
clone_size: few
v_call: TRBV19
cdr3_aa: CASREGGMQYF
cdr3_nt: TGTGCCAGTAGGGAGGGAGGGATGCAGTATTTT

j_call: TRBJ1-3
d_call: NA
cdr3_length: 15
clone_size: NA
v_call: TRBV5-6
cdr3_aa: CASSLQGLSGNTIYF
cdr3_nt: TGTGCCAGCAGCTTGCAGGGTCTCTCTGGAAACACCATATATTTT

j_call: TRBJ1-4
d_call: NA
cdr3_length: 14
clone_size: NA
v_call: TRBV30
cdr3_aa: CAWSVLLFNEKLFF
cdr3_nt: TGTGCCTGGAGTGTACTGCTTTTTAATGAAAAACTGTTTTTT

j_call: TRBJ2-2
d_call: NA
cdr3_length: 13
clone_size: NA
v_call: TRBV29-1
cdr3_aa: CSITGTSHMELFF
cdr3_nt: TGCAGCATCACCGGGACATCACACATGGAGCTGTTTTTT

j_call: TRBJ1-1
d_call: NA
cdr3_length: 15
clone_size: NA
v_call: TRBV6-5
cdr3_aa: CASSYSDGTGAEAFF
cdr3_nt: TGTGCCAGCAGTTACTCGGACGGTACAGGCGCTGAAGCTTTCTTT